Each of the 29 T cell receptor beta chains below was sequenced from the same sample in a study of T cell responses to AZD1222 COVID-19 vaccine. Clones were sequenced by immunoSEQ multiplex PCR, and TCRdb holds only the in-frame ones, with some missing. The sample holds approximately 65,000 clones; 88% are singletons and the top ten take around 7.8%. The sequenced sample was peripheral blood, obtained on day 0 of AZD1222 vaccination. The receptors originated from an adult in good health.

The J gene is TRBJ1-5, the V gene TRBV12-3 or TRBV12-4; unclear D gene. Between the trimmed V and J ends, which lost 6 bases and 9 bases, there was a span of 15 bases. This CDR3 is 13 amino acids long. CDR3 nucleotide sequence: TGTGCCAGCAGCTCCTTCCCTGCGGGGCCCCAGCATTTT. Translation: CASSSFPAGPQHF.

This chain connects TRBV9 to TRBJ2-7, with 11 bases identical to TRBD2. V gave up 4 bases and J gave up 6 bases; unmatched junction bases: 9. The length of the CDR3 is 15 residues. Per germline, CDR1 SGDLS and CDR2 YYNGEE. CDR3 bases: TGTGCCAGCAGCACCGAACTAGCGGGAGTAACCGAGCAGTACTTC. Protein sequence: CASSTELAGVTEQYF.

The gene calls are TRBV19 and TRBJ1-2; maybe TRBD1 (5 bases). The CDR3 is made up of 12 amino acids. The ends were cut back, 8 bases at V and 3 bases at J, with 10 bases in the middle. Germline-derived CDR1 and CDR2 are LNHDA and SQIVND (reference sequence). CDR3 coding DNA: TGTGCCAGTGCCCCGACAGACTATGGCTACACCTTC. The encoded protein is CASAPTDYGYTF. Based on the CDR3 plus reference TRBV19 and TRBJ1-2, the full variable domain is DGGITQSPKYLFRKEGQNVTLSCEQNLNHDAMYWYRQDPGQGLRLIYYSQIVNDFQKGDIAEGYSVSREKKESFPLTVTSAQKNPTAFYLCASAPTDYGYTFGSGTRLTVV.

The chain links TRBV6-2 or TRBV6-3 to TRBJ2-2; no definite D call. CDR1 is MNHEY, CDR2 SVGEGT, per germline. CDR3 size: 13 residues. V was shortened by 4 bases and J by 4 bases, with 7 bases between the two germline ends. DNA of the CDR3: TGTGCCAGCAGTTCCGACATCACCGGGGAGCTGTTTTTT. This gives the protein CASSSDITGELFF.

This clone was seen a few times. The junction departs from the called germline gene at one end, perhaps through a read error. CDR3 residues: CSSSTGRLGNEQFF. The CDR3 DNA sequence: TGCAGTTCTAGTACGGGAAGGTTGGGGAATGAGCAGTTCTTC. The chain carries TRBV20-1 and TRBJ2-1; TRBD2 might be the D (5 bases). From germline, CDR1 is DFQATT and CDR2 SNEGSKA (reference sequence). The CDR3 runs to 14 residues.

This clone was observed a few times. The chain links TRBV18 to TRBJ1-2; D gene ambiguous. Germline CDR1 KGHSH, CDR2 LQKENI. The ends were cut back, 2 bases at V and 3 bases at J, with 16 bases in the middle. CDR3 length equals 16 residues. The CDR3 coding sequence is TGTGCCAGCTCACCAATTAGGGTGAATCTTGACTATGGCTACACCTTC. Its protein is CASSPIRVNLDYGYTF.

The CDR3 region has the DNA TGTGCCAGCAGTGAATGGGGACTAGCGGGAGCCCTTCTTGAGCAGTACTTC. Its protein is CASSEWGLAGALLEQYF. The J gene is TRBJ2-7, the V gene TRBV25-1; TRBD2 matches 14 bases. Unmatched junction bases numbered 9, after V lost 1 base and J lost 7 bases. Germline V gene lookup returns CDR1 MGHDK and CDR2 SYGVNS. The CDR3 is 17 amino acids.

The J gene is TRBJ2-3, the V gene TRBV2; 7 bases are a match to TRBD2. J gave up 7 bases and V 7 bases, and 5 bases lay outside the gene matches. Per germline, CDR1 SNHLY and CDR2 FYNNEI. CDR3 size: 12 residues. DNA for the CDR3: TGTGCCAGCAAGCGGGAAACCAATACGCAGTATTTT. It specifies CASKRETNTQYF.

The chain has TRBV5-4 and TRBJ2-7; D is unresolved. The V gene's germline CDR1 is SGHNT and CDR2 YYREEE (reference sequence). CDR3 length: 12 amino acids. V lost 0 bases and J lost 0, with 1 base in between. CDR3 bases: TGTGCCAGCAGCTTGGCCTCCTACGAGCAGTACTTC. Translating it yields CASSLASYEQYF.

This clone was detected only a few times. The V call is TRBV9, the J call TRBJ1-1; no definite D call. This CDR3 contains 16 residues. The germline CDR1 and CDR2 sequences are SGDLS and YYNGEE. V was pared by 5 bases and J by 4 bases, with 21 bases between. The CDR3 loop reads CASSFRVGVRATEAFF. CDR3 in DNA: TGTGCCAGCAGTTTTAGGGTTGGGGTGAGGGCCACTGAAGCTTTCTTT. Complete variable domain (other parts from reference TRBV9 and TRBJ1-1): DSGVTQTPKHLITATGQRVTLRCSPRSGDLSVYWYQQSLDQGLQFLIQYYNGEERAKGNILERFSAQQFPDLHSELNLSSLELGDSALYFCASSFRVGVRATEAFFGQGTRLTVV.

The chain couples TRBV7-2 to TRBJ1-1; D is undetermined. CDR1 and CDR2 (germline): SGHTA, FQGNSA. V was shortened by 1 base and J by 3 bases, with 6 bases between the two germline ends. The CDR3 loop spans 13 amino acids. CDR3 sequence (DNA): TGTGCCAGCAGCTTAGTACCTTACACTGAAGCTTTCTTT. Translating gives CASSLVPYTEAFF.

The V and J genes are TRBV18 and TRBJ2-7, with 8 bases aligning to TRBD2. This CDR3 region has 15 residues. Germline CDR1 KGHSH, CDR2 LQKENI. V was clipped by 8 bases and J by 4 bases; unmatched bases: 13. CDR3 nucleotides: TGTGCCAGCCAACTTAACGTAGCGGGATTATACGAGCAGTACTTC. Protein: CASQLNVAGLYEQYF.

The CDR3 protein is CSVEERGYGYTF. Here the CDR3 DNA reads TGCAGCGTTGAGGAACGGGGTTATGGCTACACCTTC. The chain employs TRBV29-1 and TRBJ1-2; D gene unclear. V was pared by 3 bases and J by 5 bases, with 10 bases between. The CDR3 is 12 amino acids. Germline lookup yields CDR1 SQVTM and CDR2 ANQGSEA.

The rearrangement joins TRBV28 to TRBJ2-7; a possible D gene is TRBD2 (5 bases). The V end lost 6 bases, the J end lost 1 base, and 19 bases lay between the germline ends. Germline values: CDR1 MDHEN, CDR2 SYDVKM. This CDR3 comprises 16 residues. DNA of the CDR3: TGTGCCAGCAGAAACCCCCCCAGCGGAAGATCCTACGAGCAGTACTTC. Translated: CASRNPPSGRSYEQYF.

The chain links TRBV19 to TRBJ1-1; tentative D call: TRBD1 (5 bases). Germline CDR1 LNHDA, CDR2 SQIVND (reference sequence). Trimming cost V 5 bases and J 4 bases, with 14 bases left between them. The CDR3 runs 14 residues. The CDR3 region is CASSFYFGGTEAFF. CDR3 DNA: TGTGCCAGTAGTTTCTATTTTGGGGGCACTGAAGCTTTCTTT.

The J gene is TRBJ1-4, the V gene TRBV15, with 10 bases aligning to TRBD1. The germline CDR1 and CDR2 sequences are LNHNV and YYDKDF (reference sequence). This CDR3 is 16 amino acids long. V was pared by 1 base and J by 5 bases, with 4 bases of the junction left unmatched. CDR3 in DNA: TGTGCCACCAGCAGAGCCAGGACAGGGGGAAATGAAAAACTGTTTTTT. This encodes CATSRARTGGNEKLFF.

This rearrangement joins TRBV28 to TRBJ1-1; D gene unclear. V lost 2 bases and J lost 10, with 11 bases in between. This CDR3 comprises 12 residues. The V gene's germline CDR1 is MDHEN and CDR2 SYDVKM. The CDR3 loop is CASSLVPGGAFF. CDR3 nucleotide sequence: TGTGCCAGCAGTTTAGTCCCGGGTGGAGCTTTCTTT.

J is TRBJ2-5 and V is TRBV19, with D unclear. This CDR3 comprises 14 residues. With 1 base removed from V and 2 bases from J, the gap between germline ends came to 8 bases. Germline assignment: CDR1 LNHDA and CDR2 SQIVND (reference sequence). The CDR3 coding sequence is TGTGCCAGTAGTATAGCATGGGGTCAAGAGACCCAGTACTTC. This codes for CASSIAWGQETQYF.

The V and J genes are TRBV5-4 and TRBJ2-1, with 8 nucleotides matching TRBD2. CDR3 length: 14 amino acids. V gave up 7 bases and J gave up 9 bases; unmatched junction bases: 12. Germline CDR1 reads SGHNT; CDR2 reads YYREEE (reference sequence). CDR3 sequence: CASAGTSVAGEQFF. The CDR3 DNA reads as TGTGCCAGCGCTGGGACTAGTGTAGCGGGTGAGCAGTTCTTC.

The V call is TRBV2, the J call TRBJ1-5, with D possibly matching TRBD1 (6 bases). CDR1 and CDR2 from the germline V gene are SNHLY and FYNNEI. Trimming removed 4 bases at V and 6 bases at J, with 10 bases between. The CDR3 spans 13 residues. CDR3 nucleotide sequence: TGTGCCAGCAGTGGTCAGGGGTTTCAGCCCCAGCATTTT. This translates into CASSGQGFQPQHF.

The genes are TRBV19 and TRBJ2-2, with 8 bases identical to TRBD2. Looked up from germline, CDR1 is LNHDA and CDR2 is SQIVND (reference sequence). The V and J ends lost 9 bases and 7 bases, in that order; junction bases with no gene match: 13. The CDR3 contains 15 residues. CDR3 residues: CASSKAGAGIGELFF. The CDR3 DNA is TGTGCCAGCTCAAAAGCGGGAGCAGGGATCGGGGAGCTGTTTTTT.

The genes are TRBV10-1 and TRBJ2-7; TRBD1 is a possible D gene (6 bases). The germline V and J ends were trimmed by 8 bases and 2 bases, with 22 bases remaining between them. CDR1 is WNHNN and CDR2 is SYGVQD in the germline V gene (reference sequence). This CDR3 is 16 amino acids long. As DNA, the CDR3 is TGCGCCAGCGCGCCTGGTCAGGGGTCAAGGGCCTACGAGCAGTACTTC. Translating gives CASAPGQGSRAYEQYF.

The chain couples TRBV2 to TRBJ2-7, with 11 bases lining up with TRBD1. CDR3 length: 13 amino acids. The junction had 3 bases not matched to a gene; V was cut back by 9 bases and J by 2 bases. From germline, CDR1 is SNHLY and CDR2 FYNNEI. CDR3: CASRTGGTYEQYF. CDR3 nucleotides: TGTGCCAGTAGGACAGGGGGCACCTACGAGCAGTACTTC.

The chain links TRBV19 to TRBJ1-2; 7 nucleotides match TRBD1. J was trimmed by 6 bases and V by 7 bases; bases with no gene match: 11. CDR1 is LNHDA and CDR2 is SQIVND in the germline V gene (reference sequence). The CDR3 runs to 14 residues. The CDR3 here is CASNDATGKNGYTF. DNA of the CDR3: TGTGCCAGTAACGACGCGACAGGGAAGAATGGCTACACCTTC.

V gene TRBV14 combines with J gene TRBJ2-1; D uncertain. Per germline, CDR1 SGHDN and CDR2 FVKESK. The length of the CDR3 is 17 residues. V lost 1 base, J lost 0 bases, and 13 bases lay in between. The CDR3 nucleotides are TGTGCCAGCAGCCAAGTATCCGAGTCTTACTCCTACAATGAGCAGTTCTTC. Its translation is CASSQVSESYSYNEQFF.

The V gene is TRBV24-1, the J gene TRBJ2-3; 14 positions match TRBD2. V shed 3 bases, J shed 4 bases, and the junction held 5 bases outside the gene matches. Germline loops: CDR1 KGHDR, CDR2 SFDVKD. CDR3 length equals 17 residues. CDR3 in DNA: TGTGCCACCAGTGATCCCGGGACTAGCGGGAGTTCAGATACGCAGTATTTT. This sequence encodes CATSDPGTSGSSDTQYF.

The rearrangement links TRBV6-4 to TRBJ2-6, with 7 nucleotides matching TRBD2. Germline trimming cut 5 bases from V and 0 bases from J; bases unmatched to any gene: 1. The CDR3 has 15 amino acids. Germline CDR1 MRHNA, CDR2 SNTAGT. CDR3 in DNA: TGTGCCAGCAGTAGCGGGAACTCTGGGGCCAACGTCCTGACTTTC. Translation: CASSSGNSGANVLTF.

This chain connects TRBV15 to TRBJ2-7, with 7 bases fitting TRBD2. The junction had 9 bases not matched to a gene; V was cut back by 4 bases and J by 3 bases. Germline V gives CDR1 LNHNV, CDR2 YYDKDF (reference sequence). The CDR3 spans 15 residues. CDR3 in amino acids: CATSIRRAGVYEQYF. As DNA, the CDR3 is TGTGCCACCAGCATCCGCCGGGCGGGAGTCTACGAGCAGTACTTC.

V gene TRBV7-9 combines with J gene TRBJ2-7, with 7 nucleotides matching TRBD1. There are 16 residues in the CDR3. V lost 5 bases, J lost 3 bases, and 13 bases stayed unmatched. The germline CDR1 and CDR2 sequences are SEHNR and FQNEAQ (reference sequence). The CDR3: CASSPDRDSAFYEQYF. The CDR3 bases are TGTGCCAGCAGCCCCGATAGGGACAGTGCCTTCTACGAGCAGTACTTC.